The T cell receptor (beta chain) under discussion was sequenced for a study of blood T cell repertoires in COVID-19. Study details: Whether acute or convalescent, the COVID-19 samples came from the United States, Italy and Spain. PBMCs, B-cell-depleted T cells, or T cells provided the cDNA or gDNA that made up the material.

The CDR3 contains 13 residues. V lost 7 bases, J lost 0 bases, and 1 base stayed unmatched. Germline values: CDR1 SGHRS, CDR2 YFSETQ. Sequencing was performed with immunoSEQ multiplex PCR; in TCRdb, only in-frame clones are kept and a portion is missing. The repertoire holds about 73,000 clones, with roughly four fifths as singletons. The rearrangement uses TRBV5-1 and TRBJ2-3; 8 bases line up with TRBD1. Sequenced input: peripheral blood. This clonotype was sampled from a woman aged 55-69 years with acute or convalescent COVID-19. CDR3 protein: CASWTGSTDTQYF. The CDR3 nucleotides are TGCGCCAGCTGGACAGGGAGCACAGATACGCAGTATTTT.